A single sample gave rise to the 18 T cell receptor beta chains below, sequenced in a study of cytomegalovirus exposure and HLA in healthy donors. A multiplex PCR was run with 60 Vbeta primers and 13 Jbeta primers. Data came from immunoSEQ multiplex PCR; TCRdb stores just in-frame clones and leaves some out. The table records approximately 110,000 clones, about 79% of them present only once. The sample was PBMCs. These receptors all stem from a woman aged 18-29 years in good health and CMV-seropositive.

As DNA, the CDR3 is TGCGCCAGCAGCTGGGGGACAGGGACCTCTGGAAACACCATATATTTT. It is translated as CASSWGTGTSGNTIYF. This chain joins TRBV5-1 and TRBJ1-3; TRBD1 aligns across 9 bases. The CDR3 is 16 residues long. V shed 3 bases and J 0 bases; nucleotides not matched to a gene: 4. CDR1 and CDR2 from the germline V gene are SGHRS and YFSETQ.

This clone was counted a few times. This CDR3 reads CASSPLAGGSYNEQFF. The CDR3 DNA follows: TGTGCCAGCAGTCCCCTGGCGGGAGGTTCCTACAATGAGCAGTTCTTC. The V gene is TRBV2, the J gene TRBJ2-1; 8 bases map to TRBD2. J was trimmed by 1 base and V by 5 bases; bases with no gene match: 7. Germline V gene data show CDR1 as SNHLY and CDR2 as FYNNEI. CDR3 length: 16 residues.

The rearrangement links TRBV27 to TRBJ2-3; TRBD2 might be the D (5 bases). Germline V lookup: CDR1 MNHEY, CDR2 SMNVEV (reference sequence). Trimming stripped 7 bases from V and 0 bases from J, with 14 bases between. The CDR3 length is 15 residues. CDR3 in DNA: TGTGCCAGCATTAAGACACCGGGAAGCACAGATACGCAGTATTTT. The encoded protein is CASIKTPGSTDTQYF.

V usage is TRBV10-3 and J usage is TRBJ2-5; D gene unclear. The germline V and J ends were trimmed by 4 bases and 3 bases, with 9 bases remaining between them. The CDR3 is made up of 13 amino acids. Germline CDR1 reads ENHRY; CDR2 reads SYGVKD. Here the CDR3 DNA reads TGTGCCATCAGTGCGGCAGGAAAAGAGACCCAGTACTTC. Its protein is CAISAAGKETQYF.

This rearrangement joins TRBV4-2 to TRBJ2-4; D gene uncertain. Deletions cut 3 bases from V and 0 bases from J, with 12 bases between. This CDR3 has 16 residues. Germline CDR1 LGHNA, CDR2 YNFKEQ. The CDR3 reads CASSQAGIGAKNIQYF. CDR3 nucleotides: TGTGCCAGCAGCCAGGCAGGAATCGGAGCCAAAAACATTCAGTACTTC.

The chain has TRBV7-2 and TRBJ1-2; no reliable D call. This CDR3 spans 13 amino acids. V was pared by 5 bases and J by 4 bases, with 11 bases between. Germline V CDR1 and CDR2: SGHTA, FQGNSA. For the CDR3, the DNA is TGTGCCAGCAGCCTTGACAATTCCTATGGCTACACCTTC. Amino acid sequence: CASSLDNSYGYTF. Filled out from reference TRBV7-2 and TRBJ1-2, the complete variable domain reads GAGVSQSPSNKVTEKGKDVELRCDPISGHTALYWYRQSLGQGLEFLIYFQGNSAPDKSGLPSDRFSAERTGGSVSTLTIQRTQQEDSAVYLCASSLDNSYGYTFGSGTRLTVV.

V and J are TRBV28 and TRBJ1-1; perhaps TRBD1 as D (5 bases). Looked up from germline, CDR1 is MDHEN and CDR2 is SYDVKM. V was shortened by 2 bases and J by 0 bases, with 13 bases between the two germline ends. The CDR3 totals 16 residues. This CDR3 is CASSLGTWGMNTEAFF. CDR3 nucleotides: TGTGCCAGCAGTTTAGGGACTTGGGGGATGAACACTGAAGCTTTCTTT.

This clone was found a few times. The chain is built from TRBV5-1 and TRBJ1-2, with TRBD1 matching 9 bases. Unmatched junction bases numbered 6, after V lost 4 bases and J lost 2 bases. The CDR3 covers 15 residues. CDR1 SGHRS and CDR2 YFSETQ come from the germline V gene. The CDR3, as DNA: TGCGCCAGCAGCCAAAGAGGACAGGGGAACTATGGCTACACCTTC. Translated: CASSQRGQGNYGYTF.

The chain recombines TRBV6-5 with TRBJ1-3, with TRBD1 as a possible D gene (5 bases). Germline CDR1 MNHEY, CDR2 SVGAGI. This CDR3 is built from 15 residues. Between the trimmed V and J ends, which lost 3 bases and 4 bases, there was a span of 13 bases. This CDR3 is CASSYGGARGNTIYF. CDR3 bases: TGTGCCAGCAGTTATGGCGGGGCTCGAGGAAACACCATATATTTT.

This rearrangement joins TRBV28 to TRBJ1-5; no firm D call. Germline CDR1 MDHEN, CDR2 SYDVKM. Trimming shortened V by 5 bases and J by 6 bases, and 5 bases separated the two germline ends. This CDR3 spans 11 amino acids. CDR3 residues: CASSIGQPQHF. Here the CDR3 DNA reads TGTGCCAGCAGTATCGGTCAGCCCCAGCATTTT.

V is TRBV10-3 and J is TRBJ2-1; TRBD2 aligns across 12 bases. V lost 4 bases to trimming and J lost 3 bases; unmatched junction nucleotides: 7. CDR3 size: 17 residues. CDR1 and CDR2 (germline): ENHRY, SYGVKD. This CDR3 reads CAISGGGLAGLYNEQFF. CDR3 sequence (DNA): TGTGCCATCAGTGGTGGTGGACTAGCGGGACTCTACAATGAGCAGTTCTTC.

The chain combines TRBV15 with TRBJ2-7, with D unclear. The ends were cut back, 5 bases at V and 1 base at J, with 15 bases in the middle. Germline values: CDR1 LNHNV, CDR2 YYDKDF (reference sequence). The CDR3 is made up of 15 amino acids. This CDR3 reads CATSPTGGRSYEQYF. CDR3 nucleotides: TGTGCCACCAGCCCCACCGGTGGTCGTTCCTACGAGCAGTACTTC.

This chain uses TRBV28 with TRBJ1-4; D remains unclear. CDR1 MDHEN and CDR2 SYDVKM come from the germline V gene. The CDR3 extends over 18 amino acids. V lost 1 base to trimming and J lost 0 bases, with 15 bases between them. CDR3 in amino acids: CASSLLQERVATNEKLFF. DNA of the CDR3: TGTGCCAGCAGTTTATTGCAGGAGAGGGTTGCAACTAATGAAAAACTGTTTTTT.

This CDR3 is CASTLGTGGVHNEQFF. The DNA of the CDR3 is TGCGCCAGCACCTTAGGGACAGGGGGTGTTCACAATGAGCAGTTCTTC. This sequence joins TRBV5-1 and TRBJ2-1; 11 bases align to TRBD1. The CDR3 length is 16 residues. Trimming at V came to 6 bases and at J to 5 bases, leaving 10 bases not matched to a gene. Germline CDR1 is SGHRS and CDR2 is YFSETQ.

This clone has a handful of counts. The chain joins TRBV11-3 to TRBJ2-5; 14 bases map to TRBD2. The ends lost 1 base at V and 5 bases at J; junction bases unmatched: 6. There are 17 residues in the CDR3. In germline, CDR1 is SGHNT, CDR2 YENEEA. Here the CDR3 reads CASSLVTSGRAVETQYF. Written as DNA, the CDR3 is TGTGCCAGCAGCTTAGTGACTAGCGGGAGGGCCGTTGAGACCCAGTACTTC.

This clone was observed a handful of times. The chain is built from TRBV7-8 and TRBJ1-2; D is ambiguous. The CDR3 totals 16 residues. Between the trimmed V and J ends, which lost 0 bases and 2 bases, there was a span of 13 bases. CDR1 and CDR2 (germline): SGHVS, FQNEAQ. CDR3 DNA sequence: TGTGCCAGCAGCTTAGCACCAGGACTAAGAAACTATGGCTACACCTTC. Translated, it gives CASSLAPGLRNYGYTF.

The rearrangement joins TRBV7-9 to TRBJ2-7; 14 positions match TRBD2. Germline-derived CDR1 and CDR2 are SEHNR and FQNEAQ (reference sequence). The CDR3 is 15 residues long. V dropped 5 bases and J dropped 2; count of bases not matched to a gene: 2. CDR3 DNA: TGTGCCAGCAGCCCGGGACTAGCGGGGGCCTACGAGCAGTACTTC. Translating gives CASSPGLAGAYEQYF.

The chain couples TRBV7-2 to TRBJ2-5, with D possibly being TRBD2 (6 bases). V was clipped by 5 bases and J by 5 bases, with 12 bases between them. From germline, CDR1 is SGHTA and CDR2 FQGNSA. CDR3 length: 13 residues. The CDR3 region has the DNA TGTGCCAGCAGCCCTCAGGCGGGGGAGACCCAGTACTTC. Encoded protein: CASSPQAGETQYF.